This T cell receptor (beta chain) was retrieved from a study of monozygotic twins with inflammatory bowel disease. Study conclusions and caveats: A single strong clonotype or signal linked to IBD was not supported. Relative to healthy twins, IBD patients had fewer clonotypes in common with others, a gap that was especially apparent with disease activity.

The CDR3 contains 14 residues. Per germline, CDR1 SGHRS and CDR2 YFSETQ. As to this clonotype: Its target is not known.

An amount of roughly 3,500 ng of total RNA was used for each TCR library. Per individual sample, eight separate reactions were used to make cDNA. TCRdb reprocessed the 5' RACE reads, keeping one entry per CDR3 protein, no DNA. Its listing shows around 190,000 distinct CDR3 sequences. The sequenced sample consisted of blood. This TCR came from a human donor with ulcerative colitis or Crohn's disease, or a healthy co-twin of an affected twin (not recorded which). The chain has TRBV5-1 and TRBJ2-5. Here the CDR3 reads CASSLGGDQETQYF.